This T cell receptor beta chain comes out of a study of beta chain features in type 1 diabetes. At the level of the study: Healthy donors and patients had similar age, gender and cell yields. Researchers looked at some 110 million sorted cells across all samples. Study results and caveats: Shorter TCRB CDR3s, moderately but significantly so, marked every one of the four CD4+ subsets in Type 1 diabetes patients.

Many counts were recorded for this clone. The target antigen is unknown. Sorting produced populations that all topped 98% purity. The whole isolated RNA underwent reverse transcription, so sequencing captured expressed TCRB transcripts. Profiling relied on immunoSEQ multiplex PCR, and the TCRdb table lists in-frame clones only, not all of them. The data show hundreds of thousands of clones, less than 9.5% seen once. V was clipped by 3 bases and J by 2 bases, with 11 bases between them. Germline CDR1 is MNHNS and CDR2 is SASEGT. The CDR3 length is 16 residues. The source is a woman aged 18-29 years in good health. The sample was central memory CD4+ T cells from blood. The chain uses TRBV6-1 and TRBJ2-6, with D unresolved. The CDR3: CASSDGRYPGANVLTF. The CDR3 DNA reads TGTGCCAGCAGTGACGGACGGTACCCTGGGGCCAACGTCCTGACTTTC.